The 26 T cell receptor beta chains below were found in one sample sequenced in a study of Ad26.COV2.S vaccination and SARS-CoV-2 variants. The table came from immunoSEQ multiplex PCR; TCRdb's copy has only in-frame clones and leaves some out. This repertoire shows about 400,000 clones, approximately 90% found once; its top ten account for 1.5% to 2%. Stated treatment: some 20 received Ad26.COV2.S at low or high dose, single or two shots; five or six received placebo; per-sample allocation not given. Specimen acquisition occurred on day 63 following the initial vaccine or placebo injection. This specimen was peripheral blood, taken in a trial of Ad26.COV2.S vaccine versus placebo. The receptors were gathered from a person aged 18 to 59 who received the Ad26.COV2.S COVID-19 vaccine or a placebo.

This clone showed up just once. The chain uses TRBV5-4 and TRBJ2-1; no reliable D call. The CDR3 loop spans 15 amino acids. Trimming removed 3 bases at V and 5 bases at J, with 15 bases between. Per germline, CDR1 SGHNT and CDR2 YYREEE (reference sequence). The CDR3 DNA reads TGTGCCAGCAGCTCCCGGGTCACGGCGAACAATGAGCAGTTCTTC. The encoded protein is CASSSRVTANNEQFF. Using reference TRBV5-4 and TRBJ2-1 for the parts outside the CDR3, the full variable domain is ETGVTQSPTHLIKTRGQQVTLRCSSQSGHNTVSWYQQALGQGPQFIFQYYREEENGRGNFPPRFSGLQFPNYSSELNVNALELDDSALYLCASSSRVTANNEQFFGPGTRLTVL.

The V call is TRBV5-1, the J call TRBJ1-3; tentatively, D is TRBD1 (6 bases). The CDR3 runs to 16 residues. Germline loops: CDR1 SGHRS, CDR2 YFSETQ. V lost 0 bases, J lost 0 bases, and 10 bases lay in between. The CDR3, as DNA: TGCGCCAGCAGCTTGGCAGGGGATATCTCTGGAAACACCATATATTTT. This encodes CASSLAGDISGNTIYF.

The chain couples TRBV11-2 to TRBJ2-1; TRBD2 aligns across 12 bases. This CDR3 has 17 residues. Per the germline V gene, CDR1 is SGHAT and CDR2 is FQNNGV. V gave up 1 base and J gave up 7 bases; unmatched junction bases: 8. CDR3 bases: TGTGCCAGCAGCTTAGGGACTAGCGGGAACCCTAGGAATGAGCAGTTCTTC. Its translation is CASSLGTSGNPRNEQFF. The complete variable domain, with remaining parts taken from reference TRBV11-2 and TRBJ2-1, reads EAGVAQSPRYKIIEKRQSVAFWCNPISGHATLYWYQQILGQGPKLLIQFQNNGVVDDSQLPKDRFSAERLKGVDSTLKIQPAKLEDSAVYLCASSLGTSGNPRNEQFFGPGTRLTVL.

The CDR3 coding sequence is TGCGCCAGCAGTCAGGGAGCGGGAGGCCCCACAGATACGCAGTATTTT. Its translation: CASSQGAGGPTDTQYF. The rearrangement links TRBV5-1 to TRBJ2-3; TRBD2 matches at 9 bases. This CDR3 is 16 amino acids long. Germline CDR1 reads SGHRS; CDR2 reads YFSETQ. Trimming cost V 5 bases and J 2 bases; bases outside gene matches: 9.

The chain combines TRBV5-4 with TRBJ2-1, with D possibly TRBD2 on 6 matching bases. This CDR3 comprises 15 residues. Germline CDR1 and CDR2: SGHNT and YYREEE (reference sequence). The V end was cut by 4 bases, the J end by 4 bases, with 15 bases between. The DNA of the CDR3 is TGTGCCAGCAGCCCCGGGCCGAGCGGGTACAATGAGCAGTTCTTC. This translates into CASSPGPSGYNEQFF.

V gene TRBV28 combines with J gene TRBJ1-2; no firm D call. There are 13 residues in the CDR3. The germline V gene encodes CDR1 MDHEN and CDR2 SYDVKM. Trimming took off 2 bases at V and 2 bases at J, with 6 bases between the two ends. The CDR3 is CASSLLSNYGYTF. The DNA for the CDR3 is TGTGCCAGCAGTTTACTCTCCAACTATGGCTACACCTTC.

The chain uses TRBV9 and TRBJ2-7, with a weak D call TRBD2 (5 bases). The CDR3 loop spans 14 amino acids. Germline CDR1 SGDLS, CDR2 YYNGEE. Trimming stripped 2 bases from V and 4 bases from J, with 13 bases between. The DNA of the CDR3 is TGTGCCAGCAGCGTTTCTGGGAGTAGATACGAGCAGTACTTC. This translates into CASSVSGSRYEQYF.

The rearrangement links TRBV5-4 to TRBJ2-3, with 12 bases identical to TRBD2. Trimming took 2 bases from V and 6 from J; bases not matched to a gene: 4. Germline CDR1 and CDR2: SGHNT and YYREEE (reference sequence). The CDR3 runs 15 residues. For the CDR3, the DNA is TGTGCCAGCAGCTTAAGGCTAGCGGGAGGGGATACGCAGTATTTT. This encodes CASSLRLAGGDTQYF. Variable domain in full (rest from reference TRBV5-4 and TRBJ2-3): ETGVTQSPTHLIKTRGQQVTLRCSSQSGHNTVSWYQQALGQGPQFIFQYYREEENGRGNFPPRFSGLQFPNYSSELNVNALELDDSALYLCASSLRLAGGDTQYFGPGTRLTVL.

The chain recombines TRBV28 with TRBJ2-3; D gene ambiguous. Trimming shortened V by 7 bases and J by 7 bases, and 9 bases separated the two germline ends. The CDR3 length is 11 residues. CDR1 and CDR2 from the germline V gene are MDHEN and SYDVKM. The CDR3 spells CASIGIYTQYF. The CDR3 DNA sequence: TGTGCCAGCATCGGCATTTATACGCAGTATTTT.

The gene calls are TRBV12-3 or TRBV12-4 and TRBJ1-2; a weak D match, TRBD1 (5 bases). With 6 bases removed from V and 4 bases from J, the gap between germline ends came to 12 bases. The CDR3 has 13 residues. CDR3 sequence reads: CASSPGGAYGYTF. DNA for the CDR3: TGTGCCAGCAGCCCAGGTGGGGCCTATGGCTACACCTTC.

The chain joins TRBV5-1 to TRBJ2-2, with 9 bases that match TRBD1. CDR1 and CDR2 from the germline V gene are SGHRS and YFSETQ. The CDR3 has 15 residues. V lost 6 bases to trimming and J lost 6 bases; unmatched junction nucleotides: 9. The CDR3 nucleotides are TGCGCCAGCACCCAGACAGGGGGGAAAGCCGGGGAGCTGTTTTTT. This translates into CASTQTGGKAGELFF. The variable domain in full, with the rest retrieved from reference TRBV5-1 and TRBJ2-2, is KAGVTQTPRYLIKTRGQQVTLSCSPISGHRSVSWYQQTPGQGLQFLFEYFSETQRNKGNFPGRFSGRQFSNSRSEMNVSTLELGDSALYLCASTQTGGKAGELFFGEGSRLTVL.

The chain joins TRBV19 to TRBJ2-7; a weak D match, TRBD2 (5 bases). Germline loops: CDR1 LNHDA, CDR2 SQIVND (reference sequence). The V end lost 10 bases, the J end lost 4 bases, and 14 bases lay between the germline ends. The CDR3 is 12 amino acids. The CDR3 region is CATGASGYEQYF. Written as DNA, the CDR3 is TGTGCCACCGGAGCCTCGGGGTACGAGCAGTACTTC.

The chain carries TRBV19 and TRBJ2-7; D could derive from TRBD1 or TRBD2 (5 bases each). The V end was cut by 4 bases, the J end by 3 bases, with 16 bases between. CDR3 length: 15 amino acids. Per germline, CDR1 LNHDA and CDR2 SQIVND (reference sequence). The CDR3 loop reads CASSNRGRAIYEQYF. Here the CDR3 DNA reads TGTGCCAGTAGTAATCGGGGCAGGGCCATCTACGAGCAGTACTTC.

This clone was observed a single time. The chain uses TRBV6-5 and TRBJ1-3; D ambiguous. The CDR3 has 12 residues. Looked up from germline, CDR1 is MNHEY and CDR2 is SVGAGI. V was shortened by 7 bases and J by 8 bases, with 12 bases between the two germline ends. The CDR3 region has the DNA TGTGCCAGCAACCGTCCCGGGCACACCATATATTTT. Its protein product is CASNRPGHTIYF.

The CDR3 protein is CASSSLRGRAAETQYF. The CDR3 DNA reads TGTGCCAGCAGCTCCCTGAGGGGGAGGGCCGCCGAGACCCAGTACTTC. The chain is built from TRBV11-2 and TRBJ2-5; tentatively, D is TRBD2 (7 bases). Germline assignment: CDR1 SGHAT and CDR2 FQNNGV. The CDR3 is 16 amino acids. V lost 4 bases and J 5 bases, leaving 20 bases between the germline ends.

This clone was found a few times. J is TRBJ2-3 and V is TRBV6-2 or TRBV6-3; D is possibly TRBD2 (6 bases). Trimming pared 5 bases from V and 3 bases from J, leaving 15 bases between. CDR3 length: 15 amino acids. CDR1 is MNHEY, CDR2 SVGEGT, per germline. The CDR3 region is CASSPGSGETDTQYF. The DNA for the CDR3 is TGTGCCAGCAGTCCGGGTTCGGGAGAAACAGATACGCAGTATTTT.

V is TRBV7-3 and J is TRBJ2-7; D perhaps matches TRBD1 (6 bases). V dropped 5 bases and J dropped 6 bases, with 11 bases sitting between them. The CDR3 length is 12 residues. Looked up from germline, CDR1 is SGHTA and CDR2 is FQGTGA. The DNA for the CDR3 is TGTGCCAGCAGCCCGGACAGTGTCGAGCAGTACTTC. This translates into CASSPDSVEQYF.

This rearrangement joins TRBV4-2 to TRBJ2-3; 14 bases line up with TRBD2. V gave up 3 bases and J gave up 3 bases; unmatched junction bases: 14. Germline values: CDR1 LGHNA, CDR2 YNFKEQ. CDR3 length: 20 residues. CDR3 nucleotide sequence: TGTGCCAGCAGCCAGTCCTTTCCGGGACTAGCGGGAGTGAAGACAGATACGCAGTATTTT. Its protein product is CASSQSFPGLAGVKTDTQYF.

The V call is TRBV6-1, the J call TRBJ2-2; 10 nucleotides align to TRBD2. Germline CDR1 is MNHNS and CDR2 is SASEGT. The CDR3 loop spans 17 amino acids. V trimming: 2 bases; J trimming: 6 bases; junction bases outside the gene matches: 9. The CDR3 DNA follows: TGTGCCAGCAGTGAATGGGGCAGCGGGAGGGCCTCCGGGGAGCTGTTTTTT. Amino acid sequence: CASSEWGSGRASGELFF.

J is TRBJ1-1 and V is TRBV10-3, with D perhaps TRBD1 (5 bases). Germline CDR1 and CDR2: ENHRY and SYGVKD. Trimming took 6 bases from V and 7 from J, leaving 15 bases between them. The CDR3 has 13 residues. In DNA, the CDR3 is TGTGCCATCAGAGAACCGGGACTTCATGAAGCTTTCTTT. This encodes CAIREPGLHEAFF.

V and J are TRBV19 and TRBJ2-1, with 7 nucleotides matching TRBD2. Trimming cost V 4 bases and J 2 bases; bases outside gene matches: 8. CDR3 size: 16 residues. Germline V CDR1 and CDR2: LNHDA, SQIVND (reference sequence). Here the CDR3 DNA reads TGTGCCAGTAGTACGTCTAGCGGATGGGCCTACAATGAGCAGTTCTTC. This codes for CASSTSSGWAYNEQFF. The full variable domain, in which reference TRBV19 and TRBJ2-1 provide the parts outside the CDR3, is DGGITQSPKYLFRKEGQNVTLSCEQNLNHDAMYWYRQDPGQGLRLIYYSQIVNDFQKGDIAEGYSVSREKKESFPLTVTSAQKNPTAFYLCASSTSSGWAYNEQFFGPGTRLTVL.

This clone was observed once. This CDR3 is also generated by other DNA sequences in the sample. J is TRBJ2-3 and V is TRBV9; D call uncertain. The ends were cut back, 2 bases at V and 2 bases at J, with 9 bases in the middle. The length of the CDR3 is 14 residues. Per germline, CDR1 SGDLS and CDR2 YYNGEE. The CDR3 nucleotides are TGTGCCAGCAGCGTCGGCAATCCCACAGATACGCAGTATTTT. This codes for CASSVGNPTDTQYF.

This chain's CDR3 is CASSTRSNEQFF. The CDR3 DNA reads TGTGCCAGCAGCACCCGGAGTAATGAGCAGTTCTTC. The V gene is TRBV7-6, the J gene TRBJ2-1; D call uncertain. CDR1 and CDR2 (germline): SGHVS, FNYEAQ. The CDR3 runs to 12 residues. V lost 5 bases and J lost 7, with 9 bases in between.

The genes are TRBV11-2 and TRBJ2-1; TRBD2 matches 7 bases. J gave up 6 bases and V 4 bases, and 0 bases lay outside the gene matches. The CDR3 consists of 12 residues. Germline V lookup: CDR1 SGHAT, CDR2 FQNNGV. The CDR3 spells CASSSSGNEQFF. The CDR3, as DNA: TGTGCCAGCAGCTCTAGCGGCAATGAGCAGTTCTTC.

This chain uses TRBV5-4 with TRBJ2-1; unclear D gene. The CDR3 loop spans 16 amino acids. Germline assignment: CDR1 SGHNT and CDR2 YYREEE (reference sequence). Deletions cut 0 bases from V and 0 bases from J, with 10 bases between. CDR3 in DNA: TGTGCCAGCAGCTTGGACATCGTGAGCTCCTACAATGAGCAGTTCTTC. Translating it yields CASSLDIVSSYNEQFF.

The chain couples TRBV12-3 or TRBV12-4 to TRBJ1-1; D might be TRBD1 (6 bases). Trimming removed 4 bases from V and 4 bases from J, with 10 bases in between. This CDR3 has 13 residues. CDR3 DNA: TGTGCCAGCAGTTACAGGGCTACCACTGAAGCTTTCTTT. It codes for CASSYRATTEAFF.